This TCR beta chain was identified during a study of blood T cell repertoires in COVID-19. Assay used: immunoSEQ multiplex PCR; TCRdb lists only in-frame clones, some missing. The repertoire has around 300,000 clones, roughly 90% of them found once; the top ten carry 0.94%. The CDR3 consists of 14 residues. The V end was cut by 5 bases, the J end by 0 bases, with 8 bases between. CDR1 and CDR2 (germline): SEHNR, FQNEAQ (reference sequence). Material: peripheral blood. The receptor was isolated from a woman in her 40s who had recovered from COVID-19. The chain recombines TRBV7-9 with TRBJ1-3, with a weak D call TRBD1 (5 bases). CDR3 amino acids: CASSPDNSGNTIYF. The CDR3 DNA follows: TGTGCCAGCAGCCCGGACAACTCTGGAAACACCATATATTTT. Combining the CDR3 with reference TRBV7-9 and TRBJ1-3 gives the whole variable domain DTGVSQNPRHKITKRGQNVTFRCDPISEHNRLYWYRQTLGQGPEFLTYFQNEAQLEKSRLLSDRFSAERPKGSFSTLEIQRTEQGDSAMYLCASSPDNSGNTIYFGEGSWLTVV.